Presented here are 18 T cell receptor beta chains from one specimen sequenced in a study of read filtering for tumor transcriptome and immune sequencing. The library was built from about 400 ng RNA with molecular barcoded adaptors for alpha/delta and beta/gamma chains. TCRdb analysed the reads with MiXCR anew, one entry per CDR3 protein. The sample has fewer than 100,000 distinct CDR3 sequences; roughly 12% are singletons. Specimen: a population of CD138-negative cells sorted from bone marrow. The receptor source for this set is a donor older than 35 with multiple myeloma.

This clonotype appeared many times. One end of the junction fails to match germline, which may point to a read error. The chain employs TRBV12-3 or TRBV12-4 and TRBJ2-1; TRBD2 agrees at 9 bases. CDR3 length equals 11 residues. CDR3 sequence: CASSLLAGKVF. The CDR3 bases are TGTGCCAGCAGTTTACTAGCGGGAAAAGTCTTC.

This clonotype was detected ten times or more. This chain connects TRBV29-1 to TRBJ2-7; D is unclear. CDR1 and CDR2 (germline): SQVTM, ANQGSEA. The CDR3 consists of 13 residues. Trimming removed 5 bases at V and 1 base at J, with 12 bases between. The CDR3 reads CSVYSSRSYEQYF. The CDR3 DNA reads TGCAGCGTTTACTCAAGCCGGTCCTACGAGCAGTACTTC.

This clonotype was picked up many times. The J gene is TRBJ2-2, the V gene TRBV12-3 or TRBV12-4; no reliable D call. V lost 5 bases and J lost 6, with 13 bases in between. The CDR3 contains 14 residues. CDR3 DNA: TGTGCCAGCAGTCTAAATATGGGTTCCGGGGAGCTGTTTTTT. It is translated as CASSLNMGSGELFF.

This clonotype was detected ten times or more. CDR3 amino acids: CSGYHSGANVLTF. DNA for the CDR3: TGCAGTGGTTATCACTCTGGGGCCAACGTCCTGACTTTC. The genes are TRBV20-1 and TRBJ2-6; D gene ambiguous. The CDR3 spans 13 residues. Per the germline V gene, CDR1 is DFQATT and CDR2 is SNEGSKA (reference sequence). Trimming stripped 7 bases from V and 0 bases from J, with 7 bases between.

The table lists this clonotype with many counts. The chain couples TRBV5-1 to TRBJ2-7; perhaps D is TRBD1 or TRBD2 (6 bases each). The V end lost 3 bases, the J end lost 0 bases, and 13 bases lay between the germline ends. There are 15 residues in the CDR3. Germline-derived CDR1 and CDR2 are SGHRS and YFSETQ. DNA for the CDR3: TGCGCCAGCAGCTCGGGGGCCCCACTCTCCTACGAGCAGTACTTC. Its translation: CASSSGAPLSYEQYF. Full variable domain (outside the CDR3, taken from reference TRBV5-1 and TRBJ2-7): KAGVTQTPRYLIKTRGQQVTLSCSPISGHRSVSWYQQTPGQGLQFLFEYFSETQRNKGNFPGRFSGRQFSNSRSEMNVSTLELGDSALYLCASSSGAPLSYEQYFGPGTRLTVT.

This clonotype was counted ten times or more. V usage is TRBV2 and J usage is TRBJ2-3, with 8 positions matching TRBD2. Trimming cost V 6 bases and J 0 bases; bases outside gene matches: 8. The CDR3 contains 16 residues. Germline CDR1 is SNHLY and CDR2 is FYNNEI. The CDR3 DNA sequence: TGTGCCAGCAGCTTCAGAGCGGGGGAAAGCACAGATACGCAGTATTTT. Its protein is CASSFRAGESTDTQYF.

This clonotype was seen many times. The CDR3 region has the DNA TGTGCCAGCAGCTTATGGCGGGAGGGCCTCAGCACAGATACGCAGTATTTT. Amino acid sequence: CASSLWREGLSTDTQYF. The chain is built from TRBV7-9 and TRBJ2-3; 9 nucleotides align to TRBD2. Per germline, CDR1 SEHNR and CDR2 FQNEAQ (reference sequence). CDR3 length: 17 amino acids. V shed 2 bases and J 0 bases; nucleotides not matched to a gene: 6.

In this sample, this clonotype turned up many times. This chain links TRBV6-5 with TRBJ1-1; D call uncertain. Trimming shortened V by 2 bases and J by 4 bases, and 8 bases separated the two germline ends. The CDR3 covers 13 residues. The germline CDR1 and CDR2 sequences are MNHEY and SVGAGI. CDR3 DNA: TGTGCCAGCAGTTACCGTGGGTTCACTGAAGCTTTCTTT. Amino acids: CASSYRGFTEAFF.

This clonotype was picked up many times. This chain connects TRBV7-9 to TRBJ2-6; D not certain. The CDR3 contains 11 residues. CDR1 and CDR2 (germline): SEHNR, FQNEAQ (reference sequence). CDR3 loop: CALDGANVLTF. Here the CDR3 DNA reads TGTGCACTGGATGGGGCCAACGTCCTGACTTTC.

At least ten counts were recorded for this clonotype. V usage is TRBV7-3 and J usage is TRBJ1-5; 9 positions agree with TRBD1. In germline, CDR1 is SGHTA, CDR2 FQGTGA. CDR3 length: 22 residues. The ends lost 1 base at V and 2 bases at J; junction bases unmatched: 21. CDR3 amino acids: CASSLKPGTGPDRMVGNQPQHF. The CDR3 bases are TGTGCCAGCAGCTTAAAGCCTGGGACAGGGCCAGACCGAATGGTGGGCAATCAGCCCCAGCATTTT.

This clonotype was observed at least ten times. The CDR3 DNA is TGCGCCAGCACTCAACTTAGCGGGACGCGCACAGATACGCAGTATTTT. Translation: CASTQLSGTRTDTQYF. The V gene is TRBV5-1, the J gene TRBJ2-3, with 8 bases matching TRBD2. J was trimmed by 1 base and V by 6 bases; bases with no gene match: 10. The CDR3 extends over 16 amino acids. Germline-derived CDR1 and CDR2 are SGHRS and YFSETQ.

There are many counts of this clonotype. The gene calls are TRBV6-1 and TRBJ2-3; D remains unclear. The CDR3 contains 15 residues. Germline CDR1 MNHNS, CDR2 SASEGT. V lost 6 bases, J lost 2 bases, and 15 bases lay in between. The CDR3 loop reads CASSRTTLITDTQYF. CDR3 nucleotide sequence: TGTGCCAGCAGCAGGACCACCCTGATCACAGATACGCAGTATTTT.

Regarding this clonotype: A much larger clone lies one base from this, so it may be a read error. The chain joins TRBV25-1 to TRBJ2-7, with D maybe TRBD1 (6 bases). CDR3 length: 13 residues. Germline V CDR1 and CDR2: MGHDK, SYGVNS. The CDR3 nucleotides are TGTGCCAGCGGTGAATGGACAGCCTACGAGCAGTACTTC. This sequence encodes CASGEWTAYEQYF.

This clonotype was observed at least ten times. The chain recombines TRBV28 with TRBJ2-7, with a tentative D call TRBD2 (5 bases). The CDR3 is 15 amino acids. Germline loops: CDR1 MDHEN, CDR2 SYDVKM. The germline V and J ends were trimmed by 7 bases and 2 bases, with 18 bases remaining between them. The CDR3 loop is CASKDPRGGTYEQYF. The CDR3 DNA reads TGTGCCAGCAAAGACCCGCGAGGAGGTACCTACGAGCAGTACTTC.

This clonotype has ten or more counts. The rearrangement links TRBV27 to TRBJ1-1, with D possibly being TRBD1 (5 bases). The CDR3 runs to 14 residues. With 0 bases removed from V and 1 base from J, the gap between germline ends came to 6 bases. Germline CDR1 and CDR2: MNHEY and SMNVEV (reference sequence). In DNA form, the CDR3 reads TGTGCCAGCAGTTTATCTACAGGGAACACTGAAGCTTTCTTT. Amino acids: CASSLSTGNTEAFF.

This clonotype was found many times. The CDR3: CSVGAYKGSGPEAFF. As DNA, the CDR3 is TGCAGCGTCGGGGCTTATAAGGGGTCAGGACCTGAAGCTTTCTTT. The rearrangement uses TRBV29-1 and TRBJ1-1, with D possibly being TRBD1 (5 bases). The CDR3 has 15 amino acids. The V end was cut by 6 bases, the J end by 6 bases, with 23 bases between. Germline V gene sequence: CDR1 SQVTM, CDR2 ANQGSEA.

Comments on this clonotype: A much bigger clone sits one base away, suggesting this may be a read error. The chain combines TRBV6-5 with TRBJ2-1; the D gene could be TRBD1 or TRBD2 (5 bases each). This CDR3 region has 15 residues. Germline values: CDR1 MNHEY, CDR2 SVGAGI. The CDR3 reads CASSPDWGYYSEQFF. For the CDR3, the DNA is TGTGCCAGCAGCCCGGACTGGGGCTATTACAGTGAGCAGTTCTTC.

Ten or more counts support this clonotype. This chain links TRBV7-2 with TRBJ1-5, with D maybe TRBD1 (5 bases). The CDR3 extends over 15 amino acids. Per the germline V gene, CDR1 is SGHTA and CDR2 is FQGNSA. With 1 base removed from V and 6 bases from J, the gap between germline ends came to 13 bases. As DNA, the CDR3 is TGTGCCAGCAGCTTAGGTCCCAGGGAAGGTCAGCCCCAGCATTTT. Residues: CASSLGPREGQPQHF.